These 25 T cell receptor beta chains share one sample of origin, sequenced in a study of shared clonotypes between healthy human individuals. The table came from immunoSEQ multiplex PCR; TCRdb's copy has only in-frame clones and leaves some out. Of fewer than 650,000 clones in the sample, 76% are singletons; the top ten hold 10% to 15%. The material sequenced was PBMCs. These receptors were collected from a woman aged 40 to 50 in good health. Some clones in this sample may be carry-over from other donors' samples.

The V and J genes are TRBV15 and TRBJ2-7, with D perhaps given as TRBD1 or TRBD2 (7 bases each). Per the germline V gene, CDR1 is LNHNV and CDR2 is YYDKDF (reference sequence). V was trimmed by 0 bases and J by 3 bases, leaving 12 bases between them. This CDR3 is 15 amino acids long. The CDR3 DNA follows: TGTGCCACCAGCAGAGATGGGAGGGGGCTCTACGAGCAGTACTTC. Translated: CATSRDGRGLYEQYF.

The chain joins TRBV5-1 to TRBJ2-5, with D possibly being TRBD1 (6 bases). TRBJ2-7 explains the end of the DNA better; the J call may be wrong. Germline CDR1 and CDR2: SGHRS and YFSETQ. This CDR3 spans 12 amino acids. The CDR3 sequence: CASRQDPYEQYF. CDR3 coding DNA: TGCGCCAGCCGACAGGATCCCTACGAGCAGTACTTC.

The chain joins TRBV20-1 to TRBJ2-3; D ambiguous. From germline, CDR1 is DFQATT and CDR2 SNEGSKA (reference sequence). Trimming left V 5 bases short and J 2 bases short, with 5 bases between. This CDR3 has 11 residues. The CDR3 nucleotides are TGCAGTGCTGGCCCCACAGATACGCAGTATTTT. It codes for CSAGPTDTQYF.

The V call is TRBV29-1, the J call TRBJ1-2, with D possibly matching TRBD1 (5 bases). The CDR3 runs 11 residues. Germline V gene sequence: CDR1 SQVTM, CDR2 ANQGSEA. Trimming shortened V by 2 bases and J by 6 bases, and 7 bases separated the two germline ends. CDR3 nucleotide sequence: TGCAGCGTTGAAAGGGGAAATGGCTACACCTTC. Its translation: CSVERGNGYTF. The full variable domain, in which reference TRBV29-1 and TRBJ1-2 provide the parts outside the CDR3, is SAVISQKPSRDICQRGTSLTIQCQVDSQVTMMFWYRQQPGQSLTLIATANQGSEATYESGFVIDKFPISRPNLTFSTLTVSNMSPEDSSIYLCSVERGNGYTFGSGTRLTVV.

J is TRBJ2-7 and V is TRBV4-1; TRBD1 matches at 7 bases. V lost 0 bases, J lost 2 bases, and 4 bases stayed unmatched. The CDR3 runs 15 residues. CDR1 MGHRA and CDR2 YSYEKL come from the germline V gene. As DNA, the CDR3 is TGCGCCAGCAGCCAAGAAGGACAGGTAGCCTACGAGCAGTACTTC. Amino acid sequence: CASSQEGQVAYEQYF.

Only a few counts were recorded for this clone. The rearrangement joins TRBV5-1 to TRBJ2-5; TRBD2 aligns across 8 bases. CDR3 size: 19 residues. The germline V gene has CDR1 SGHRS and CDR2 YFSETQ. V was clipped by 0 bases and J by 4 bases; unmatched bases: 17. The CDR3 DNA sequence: TGCGCCAGCAGCTTGGTCCCCCCTCGACTAGCGAGTGGGAGAGAGACCCAGTACTTC. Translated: CASSLVPPRLASGRETQYF.

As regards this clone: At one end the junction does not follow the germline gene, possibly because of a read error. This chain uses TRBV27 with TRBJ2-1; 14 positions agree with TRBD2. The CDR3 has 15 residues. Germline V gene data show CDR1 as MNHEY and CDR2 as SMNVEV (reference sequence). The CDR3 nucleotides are TGTGCCAGCATTCCAGGGACTAGCGGGAGTAATGAGCGGTTCTTC. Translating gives CASIPGTSGSNERFF.

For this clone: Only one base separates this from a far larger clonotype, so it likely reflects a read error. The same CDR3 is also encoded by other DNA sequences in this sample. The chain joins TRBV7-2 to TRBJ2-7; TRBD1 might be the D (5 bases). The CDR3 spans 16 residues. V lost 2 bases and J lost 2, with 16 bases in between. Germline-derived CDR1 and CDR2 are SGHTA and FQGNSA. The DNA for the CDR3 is TGTGCCAGCAGCTTACCACGAGACAGCAGGGCCTACGAGCAGTACTTC. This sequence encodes CASSLPRDSRAYEQYF.

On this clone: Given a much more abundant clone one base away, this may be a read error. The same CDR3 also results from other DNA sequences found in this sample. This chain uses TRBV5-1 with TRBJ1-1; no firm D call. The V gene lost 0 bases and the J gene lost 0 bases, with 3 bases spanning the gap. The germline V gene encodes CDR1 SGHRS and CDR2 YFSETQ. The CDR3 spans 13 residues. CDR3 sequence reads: CASSLGVNTEAFF. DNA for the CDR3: TGCGCCAGCAGCTTGGGGGTGAACACTGAAGCTTTCTTT.

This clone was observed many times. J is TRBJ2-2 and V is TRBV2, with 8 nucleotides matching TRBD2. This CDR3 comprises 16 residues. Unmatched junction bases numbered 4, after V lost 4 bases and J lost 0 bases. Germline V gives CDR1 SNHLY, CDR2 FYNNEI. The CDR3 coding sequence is TGTGCCAGCAGTGTGAGCGGGAGAACGAACACCGGGGAGCTGTTTTTT. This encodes CASSVSGRTNTGELFF.

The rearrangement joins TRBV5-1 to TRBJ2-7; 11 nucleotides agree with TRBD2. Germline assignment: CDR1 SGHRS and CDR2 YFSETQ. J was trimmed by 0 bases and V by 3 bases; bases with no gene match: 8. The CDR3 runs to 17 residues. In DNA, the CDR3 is TGCGCCAGCAGCTCGGGTCGACTAGCGGGGCGCTCCTACGAGCAGTACTTC. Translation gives CASSSGRLAGRSYEQYF. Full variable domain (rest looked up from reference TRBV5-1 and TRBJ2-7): KAGVTQTPRYLIKTRGQQVTLSCSPISGHRSVSWYQQTPGQGLQFLFEYFSETQRNKGNFPGRFSGRQFSNSRSEMNVSTLELGDSALYLCASSSGRLAGRSYEQYFGPGTRLTVT.

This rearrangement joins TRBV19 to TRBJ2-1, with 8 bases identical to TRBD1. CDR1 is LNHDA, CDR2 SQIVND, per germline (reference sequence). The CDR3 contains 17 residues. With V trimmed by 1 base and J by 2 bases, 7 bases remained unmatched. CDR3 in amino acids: CASSIAGSGGPYNEQFF. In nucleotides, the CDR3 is TGTGCCAGTAGTATAGCGGGATCAGGGGGCCCCTACAATGAGCAGTTCTTC.

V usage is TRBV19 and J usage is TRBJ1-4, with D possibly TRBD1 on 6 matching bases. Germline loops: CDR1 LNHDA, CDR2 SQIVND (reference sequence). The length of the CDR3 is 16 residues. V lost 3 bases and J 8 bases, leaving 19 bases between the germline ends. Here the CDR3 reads CASSIGTSPRSEKLFF. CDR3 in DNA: TGTGCCAGTAGTATTGGGACAAGTCCTCGTTCCGAAAAACTGTTTTTT.

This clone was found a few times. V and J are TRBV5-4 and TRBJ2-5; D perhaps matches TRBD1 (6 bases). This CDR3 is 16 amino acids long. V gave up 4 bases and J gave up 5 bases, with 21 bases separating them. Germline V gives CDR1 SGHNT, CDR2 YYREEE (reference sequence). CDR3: CASSTVTGGGSETQYF. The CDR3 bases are TGTGCCAGCAGCACCGTTACAGGTGGGGGCTCTGAGACCCAGTACTTC.

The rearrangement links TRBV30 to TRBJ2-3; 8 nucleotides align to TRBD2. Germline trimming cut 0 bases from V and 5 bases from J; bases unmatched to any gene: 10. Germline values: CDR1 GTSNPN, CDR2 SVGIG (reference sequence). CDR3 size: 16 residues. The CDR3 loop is CAWSVGIGAGEDTQYF. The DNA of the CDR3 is TGTGCCTGGAGTGTGGGGATCGGAGCGGGAGAAGATACGCAGTATTTT.

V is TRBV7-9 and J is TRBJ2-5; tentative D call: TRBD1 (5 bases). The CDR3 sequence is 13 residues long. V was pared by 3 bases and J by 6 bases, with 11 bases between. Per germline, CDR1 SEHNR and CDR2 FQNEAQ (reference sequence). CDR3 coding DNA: TGTGCCAGCAGCTTCTGGCAGGGCCAGACCCAGTACTTC. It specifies CASSFWQGQTQYF.

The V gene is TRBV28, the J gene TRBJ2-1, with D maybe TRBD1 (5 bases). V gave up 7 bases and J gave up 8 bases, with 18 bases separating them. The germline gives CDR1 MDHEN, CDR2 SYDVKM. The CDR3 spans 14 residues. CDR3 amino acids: CASNFAGFVDEQFF. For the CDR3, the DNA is TGTGCCAGCAACTTCGCAGGGTTTGTGGATGAGCAGTTCTTC.

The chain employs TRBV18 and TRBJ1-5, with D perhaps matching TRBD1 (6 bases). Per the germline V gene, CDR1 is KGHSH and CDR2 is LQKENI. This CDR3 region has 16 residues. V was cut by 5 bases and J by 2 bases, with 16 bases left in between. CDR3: CASSAGQQNRNQPQHF. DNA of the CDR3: TGTGCCAGCTCAGCCGGACAGCAGAATCGCAATCAGCCCCAGCATTTT.

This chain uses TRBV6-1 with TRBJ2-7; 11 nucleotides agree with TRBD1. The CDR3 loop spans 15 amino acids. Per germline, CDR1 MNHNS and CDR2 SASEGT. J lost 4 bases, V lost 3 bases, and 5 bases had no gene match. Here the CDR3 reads CASSDVGTGGYEQYF. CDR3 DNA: TGTGCCAGCAGTGACGTGGGGACAGGGGGATACGAGCAGTACTTC.

CDR3 residues: CASSFPRLATQETQYF. CDR3 in DNA: TGTGCCAGCAGCTTTCCTAGACTAGCGACACAAGAGACCCAGTACTTC. This sequence joins TRBV7-8 and TRBJ2-5; TRBD2 matches at 8 bases. Germline lookup yields CDR1 SGHVS and CDR2 FQNEAQ. The CDR3 spans 16 residues. The V gene end was trimmed by 3 bases and the J gene end by 2 bases; junction bases not matched to a gene: 8.

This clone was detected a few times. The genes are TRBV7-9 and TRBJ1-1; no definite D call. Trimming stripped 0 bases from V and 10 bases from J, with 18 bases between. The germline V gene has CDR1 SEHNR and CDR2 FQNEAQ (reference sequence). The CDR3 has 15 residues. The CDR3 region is CASSLASAESKGAFF. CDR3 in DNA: TGTGCCAGCAGCTTAGCGTCGGCGGAGAGCAAAGGAGCTTTCTTT.

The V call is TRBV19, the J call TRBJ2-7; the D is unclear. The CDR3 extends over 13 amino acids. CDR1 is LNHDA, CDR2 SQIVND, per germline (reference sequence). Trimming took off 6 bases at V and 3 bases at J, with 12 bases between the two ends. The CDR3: CASRPRSRYEQYF. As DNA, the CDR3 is TGTGCCAGTAGACCTCGGTCACGCTACGAGCAGTACTTC.

The CDR3 nucleotides are TGTGCCAGCAGCCCCTTTAGGGGGAACACTGAAGCTTTCTTT. Protein sequence: CASSPFRGNTEAFF. The V gene is TRBV5-8, the J gene TRBJ1-1, with a weak D call TRBD1 (5 bases). V was pared by 4 bases and J by 1 base, with 11 bases between. CDR1 and CDR2 from the germline V gene are SGHTS and YDEGEE. This CDR3 has 14 residues.

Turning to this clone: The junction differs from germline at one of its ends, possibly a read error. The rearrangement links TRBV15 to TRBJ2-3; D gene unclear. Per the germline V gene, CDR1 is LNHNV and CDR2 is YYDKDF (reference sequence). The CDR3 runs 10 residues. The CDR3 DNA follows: TGTGCCACCACCACACATACGCAGTATTTT. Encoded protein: CATTTHTQYF.

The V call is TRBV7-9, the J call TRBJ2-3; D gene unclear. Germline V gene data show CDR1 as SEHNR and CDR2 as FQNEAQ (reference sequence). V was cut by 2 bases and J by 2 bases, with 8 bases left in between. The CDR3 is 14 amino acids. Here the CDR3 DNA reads TGTGCCAGCAGCTTACTAGAGTTCACAGATACGCAGTATTTT. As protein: CASSLLEFTDTQYF.